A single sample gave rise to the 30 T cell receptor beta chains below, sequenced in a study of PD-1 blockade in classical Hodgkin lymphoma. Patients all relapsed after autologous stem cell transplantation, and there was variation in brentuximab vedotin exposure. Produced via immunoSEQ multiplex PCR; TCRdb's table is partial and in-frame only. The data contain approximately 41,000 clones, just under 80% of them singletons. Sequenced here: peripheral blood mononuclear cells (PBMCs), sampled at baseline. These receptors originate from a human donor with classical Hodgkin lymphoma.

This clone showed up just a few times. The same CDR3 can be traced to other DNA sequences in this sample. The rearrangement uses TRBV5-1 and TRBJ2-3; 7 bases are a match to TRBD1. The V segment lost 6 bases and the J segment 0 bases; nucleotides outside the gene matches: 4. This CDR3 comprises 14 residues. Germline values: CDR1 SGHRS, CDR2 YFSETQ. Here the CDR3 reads CASTRGGSTDTQYF. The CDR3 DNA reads TGCGCCAGCACAAGAGGGGGCAGCACAGATACGCAGTATTTT.

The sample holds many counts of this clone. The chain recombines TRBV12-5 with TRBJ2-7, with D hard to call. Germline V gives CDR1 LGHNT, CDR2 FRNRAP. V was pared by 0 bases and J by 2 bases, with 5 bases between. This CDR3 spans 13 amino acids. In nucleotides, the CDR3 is TGTGCTAGTGGTTTGGTTACTGCCTACGAGCAGTACTTC. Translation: CASGLVTAYEQYF.

CDR3 in amino acids: CASSSQTSSTDTQYF. CDR3 coding DNA: TGTGCCAGCAGCTCACAAACCTCTAGCACAGATACGCAGTATTTT. The J gene is TRBJ2-3, the V gene TRBV7-2; D is unresolved. Germline V CDR1 and CDR2: SGHTA, FQGNSA. V was trimmed by 4 bases and J by 0 bases, leaving 11 bases between them. This CDR3 region has 15 residues.

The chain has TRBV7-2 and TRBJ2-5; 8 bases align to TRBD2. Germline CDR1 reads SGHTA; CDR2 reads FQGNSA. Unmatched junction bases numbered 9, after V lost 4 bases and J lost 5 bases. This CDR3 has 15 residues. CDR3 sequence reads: CASSSAGLAGETQYF. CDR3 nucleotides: TGTGCCAGCAGCTCAGCAGGACTAGCAGGGGAGACCCAGTACTTC.

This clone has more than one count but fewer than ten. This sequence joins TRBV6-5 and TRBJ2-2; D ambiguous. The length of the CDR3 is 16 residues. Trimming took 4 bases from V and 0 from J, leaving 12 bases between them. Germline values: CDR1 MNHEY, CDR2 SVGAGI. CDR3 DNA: TGTGCCAGCAGTTCACAGACCCATACGAACACCGGGGAGCTGTTTTTT. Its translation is CASSSQTHTNTGELFF.

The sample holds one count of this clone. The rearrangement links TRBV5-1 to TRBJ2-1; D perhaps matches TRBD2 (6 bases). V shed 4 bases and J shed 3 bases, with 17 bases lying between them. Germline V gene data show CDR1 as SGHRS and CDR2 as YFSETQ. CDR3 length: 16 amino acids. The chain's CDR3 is CASSEGRGGNYNEQFF. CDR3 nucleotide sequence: TGCGCCAGCAGCGAGGGGCGGGGTGGGAACTACAATGAGCAGTTCTTC.

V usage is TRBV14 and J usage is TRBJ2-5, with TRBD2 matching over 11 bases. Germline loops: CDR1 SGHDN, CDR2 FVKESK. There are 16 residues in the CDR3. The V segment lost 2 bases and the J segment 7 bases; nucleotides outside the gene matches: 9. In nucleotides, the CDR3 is TGTGCCAGCAGCCAAAGGGGACTAGCGGCCGGCCGGACCCAGTACTTC. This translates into CASSQRGLAAGRTQYF.

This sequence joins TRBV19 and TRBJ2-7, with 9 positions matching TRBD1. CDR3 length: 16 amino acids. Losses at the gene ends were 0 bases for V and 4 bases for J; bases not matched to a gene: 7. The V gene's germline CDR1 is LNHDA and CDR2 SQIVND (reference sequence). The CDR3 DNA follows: TGTGCCAGTAGTATAGAAACCGGGACAGGGCTATACGAGCAGTACTTC. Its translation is CASSIETGTGLYEQYF.

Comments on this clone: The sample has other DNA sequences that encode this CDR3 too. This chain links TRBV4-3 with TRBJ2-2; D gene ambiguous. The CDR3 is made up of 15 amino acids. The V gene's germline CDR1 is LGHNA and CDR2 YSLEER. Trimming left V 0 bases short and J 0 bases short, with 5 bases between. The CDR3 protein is CASSQDYPNTGELFF. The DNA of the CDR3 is TGCGCCAGCAGCCAAGATTATCCGAACACCGGGGAGCTGTTTTTT.

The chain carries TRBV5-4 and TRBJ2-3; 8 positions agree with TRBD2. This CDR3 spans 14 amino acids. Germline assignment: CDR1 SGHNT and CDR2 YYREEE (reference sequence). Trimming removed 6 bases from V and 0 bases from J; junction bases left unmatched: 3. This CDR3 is CASKAGESTDTQYF. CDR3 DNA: TGTGCCAGCAAAGCGGGGGAGAGCACAGATACGCAGTATTTT.

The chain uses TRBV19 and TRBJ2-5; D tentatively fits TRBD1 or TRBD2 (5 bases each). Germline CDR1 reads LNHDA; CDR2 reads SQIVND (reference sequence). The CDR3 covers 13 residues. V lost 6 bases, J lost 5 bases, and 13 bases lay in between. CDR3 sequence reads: CASSLGPQETQYF. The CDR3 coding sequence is TGTGCCAGTAGCCTGGGACCCCAGGAGACCCAGTACTTC. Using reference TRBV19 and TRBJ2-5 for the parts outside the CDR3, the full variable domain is DGGITQSPKYLFRKEGQNVTLSCEQNLNHDAMYWYRQDPGQGLRLIYYSQIVNDFQKGDIAEGYSVSREKKESFPLTVTSAQKNPTAFYLCASSLGPQETQYFGPGTRLLVL.

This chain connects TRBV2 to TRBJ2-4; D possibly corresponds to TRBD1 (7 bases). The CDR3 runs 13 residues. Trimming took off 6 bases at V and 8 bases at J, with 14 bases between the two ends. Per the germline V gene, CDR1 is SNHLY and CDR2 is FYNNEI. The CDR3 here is CASRSRGVDIQYF. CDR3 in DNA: TGTGCCAGCAGGAGCAGGGGGGTTGACATTCAGTACTTC.

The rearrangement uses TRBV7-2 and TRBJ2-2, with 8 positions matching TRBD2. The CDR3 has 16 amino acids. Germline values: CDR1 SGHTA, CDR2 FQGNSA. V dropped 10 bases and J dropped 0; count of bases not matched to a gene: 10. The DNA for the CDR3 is TGTGCCACCCCCGTTCTAGCGGGTGCGAACACCGGGGAGCTGTTTTTT. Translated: CATPVLAGANTGELFF. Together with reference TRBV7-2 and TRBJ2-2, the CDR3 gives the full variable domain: GAGVSQSPSNKVTEKGKDVELRCDPISGHTALYWYRQSLGQGLEFLIYFQGNSAPDKSGLPSDRFSAERTGGSVSTLTIQRTQQEDSAVYLCATPVLAGANTGELFFGEGSRLTVL.

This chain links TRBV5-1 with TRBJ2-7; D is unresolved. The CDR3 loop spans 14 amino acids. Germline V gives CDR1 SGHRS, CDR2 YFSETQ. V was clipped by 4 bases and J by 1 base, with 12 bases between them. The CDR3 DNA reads TGCGCCAGCAGCCCCAGTGCCCGATCCTACGAGCAGTACTTC. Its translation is CASSPSARSYEQYF.

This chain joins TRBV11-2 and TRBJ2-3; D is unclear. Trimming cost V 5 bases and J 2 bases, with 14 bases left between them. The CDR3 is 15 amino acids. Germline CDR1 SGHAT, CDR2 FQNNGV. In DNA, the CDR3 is TGTGCCAGCAGCAAGTCTTCTAACCCCACAGATACGCAGTATTTT. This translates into CASSKSSNPTDTQYF.

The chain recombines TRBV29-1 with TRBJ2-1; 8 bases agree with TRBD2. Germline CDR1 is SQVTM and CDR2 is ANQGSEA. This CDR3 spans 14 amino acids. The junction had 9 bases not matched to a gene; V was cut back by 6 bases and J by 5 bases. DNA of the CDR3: TGCAGCGTCGGCCCGGGACTAGGACACAATGAGCAGTTCTTC. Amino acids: CSVGPGLGHNEQFF.

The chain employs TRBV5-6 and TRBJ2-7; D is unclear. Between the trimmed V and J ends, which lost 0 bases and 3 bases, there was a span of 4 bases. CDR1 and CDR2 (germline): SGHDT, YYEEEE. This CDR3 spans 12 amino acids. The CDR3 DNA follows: TGTGCCAGCAGCTTGGCGAGCTACGAGCAGTACTTC. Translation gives CASSLASYEQYF.

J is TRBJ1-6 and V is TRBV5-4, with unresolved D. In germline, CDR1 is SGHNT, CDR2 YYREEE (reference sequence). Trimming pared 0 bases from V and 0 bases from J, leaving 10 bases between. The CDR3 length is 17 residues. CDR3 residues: CASSLDLESSYNSPLHF. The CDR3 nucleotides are TGTGCCAGCAGCTTGGATTTGGAGAGCTCCTATAATTCACCCCTCCACTTT. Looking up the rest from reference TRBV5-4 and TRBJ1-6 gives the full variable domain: ETGVTQSPTHLIKTRGQQVTLRCSSQSGHNTVSWYQQALGQGPQFIFQYYREEENGRGNFPPRFSGLQFPNYSSELNVNALELDDSALYLCASSLDLESSYNSPLHFGNGTRLTVT.

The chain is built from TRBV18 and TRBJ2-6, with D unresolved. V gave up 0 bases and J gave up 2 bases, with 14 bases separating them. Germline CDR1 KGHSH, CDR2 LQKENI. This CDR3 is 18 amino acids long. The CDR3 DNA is TGTGCCAGCTCACCACCAACCGGGCCGACAACTGGGGCCAACGTCCTGACTTTC. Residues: CASSPPTGPTTGANVLTF.

Written as DNA, the CDR3 is TGTGCCGTCCGGGCTGGGACAGATACGCAGTATTTT. Amino acids: CAVRAGTDTQYF. The chain uses TRBV25-1 and TRBJ2-3; D not resolved. Looked up from germline, CDR1 is MGHDK and CDR2 is SYGVNS. The CDR3 length is 12 residues. Between the trimmed V and J ends, which lost 11 bases and 3 bases, there was a span of 12 bases.

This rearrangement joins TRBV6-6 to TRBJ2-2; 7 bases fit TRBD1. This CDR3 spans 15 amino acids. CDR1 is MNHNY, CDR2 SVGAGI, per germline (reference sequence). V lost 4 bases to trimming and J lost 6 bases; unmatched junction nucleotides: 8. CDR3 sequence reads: CASSFQRQGAGELFF. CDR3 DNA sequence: TGTGCCAGCAGTTTTCAGAGACAGGGAGCCGGGGAGCTGTTTTTT.

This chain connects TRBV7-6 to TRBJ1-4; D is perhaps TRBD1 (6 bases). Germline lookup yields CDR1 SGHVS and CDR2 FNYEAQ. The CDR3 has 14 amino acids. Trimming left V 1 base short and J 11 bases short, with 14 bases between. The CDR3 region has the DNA TGTGCCAGCAGCTTAGGGCAGGGGTTTGCCAAACTGTTTTTT. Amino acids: CASSLGQGFAKLFF.

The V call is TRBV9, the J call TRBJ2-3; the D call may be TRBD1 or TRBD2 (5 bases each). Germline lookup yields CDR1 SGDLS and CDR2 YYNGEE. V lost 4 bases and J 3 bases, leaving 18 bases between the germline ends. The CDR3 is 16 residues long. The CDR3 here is CASSPGRTWGTDTQYF. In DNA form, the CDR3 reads TGTGCCAGCAGCCCGGGACGGACTTGGGGGACAGATACGCAGTATTTT.

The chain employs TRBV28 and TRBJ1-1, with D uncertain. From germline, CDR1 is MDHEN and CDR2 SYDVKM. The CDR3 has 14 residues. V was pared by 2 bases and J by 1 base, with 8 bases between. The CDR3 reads CASSLPERNTEAFF. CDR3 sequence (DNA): TGTGCCAGCAGTTTACCCGAAAGGAACACTGAAGCTTTCTTT.

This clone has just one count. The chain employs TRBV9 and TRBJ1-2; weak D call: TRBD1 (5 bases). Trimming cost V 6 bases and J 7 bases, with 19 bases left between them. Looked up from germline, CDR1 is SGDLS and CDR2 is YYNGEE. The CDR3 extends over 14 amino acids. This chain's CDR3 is CASTSPGRGGGYTF. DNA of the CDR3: TGTGCCAGCACCTCCCCGGGACGCGGAGGTGGCTACACCTTC.

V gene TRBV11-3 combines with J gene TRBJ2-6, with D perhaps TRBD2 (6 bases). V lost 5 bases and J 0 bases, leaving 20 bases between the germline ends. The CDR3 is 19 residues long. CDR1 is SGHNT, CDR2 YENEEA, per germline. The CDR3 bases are TGTGCCAGCAGCCCCATAGGAGGGACGACTAGCTCTGGGGCCAACGTCCTGACTTTC. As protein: CASSPIGGTTSSGANVLTF.

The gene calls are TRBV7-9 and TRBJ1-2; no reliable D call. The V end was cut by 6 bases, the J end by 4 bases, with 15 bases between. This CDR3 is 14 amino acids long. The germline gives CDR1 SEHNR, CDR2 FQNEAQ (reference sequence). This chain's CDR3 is CASSRIEPLYGYTF. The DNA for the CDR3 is TGTGCCAGCAGTCGCATTGAACCCCTCTATGGCTACACCTTC.

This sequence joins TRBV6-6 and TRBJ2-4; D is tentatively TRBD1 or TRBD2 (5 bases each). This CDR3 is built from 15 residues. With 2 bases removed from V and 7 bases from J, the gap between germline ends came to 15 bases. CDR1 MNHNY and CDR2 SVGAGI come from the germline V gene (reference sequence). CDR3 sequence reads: CASSYQPGTGNIQYF. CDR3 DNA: TGTGCCAGCAGTTACCAGCCCGGGACGGGGAACATTCAGTACTTC.

This chain's CDR3 is CASSWTGGGYTF. The DNA of the CDR3 is TGTGCCAGCAGTTGGACAGGGGGCGGCTACACCTTC. The chain uses TRBV6-4 and TRBJ1-2; 11 nucleotides match TRBD1. Germline values: CDR1 MRHNA, CDR2 SNTAGT. The J segment lost 8 bases and the V segment lost 5 bases, leaving 1 base of the junction unmatched. The CDR3 length is 12 residues.

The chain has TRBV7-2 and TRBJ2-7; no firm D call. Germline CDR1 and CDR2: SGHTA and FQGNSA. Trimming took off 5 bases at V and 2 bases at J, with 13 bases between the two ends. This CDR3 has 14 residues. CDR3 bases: TGTGCCAGCAGCCCATTACGGCCACCCTACGAGCAGTACTTC. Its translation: CASSPLRPPYEQYF. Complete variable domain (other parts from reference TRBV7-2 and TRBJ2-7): GAGVSQSPSNKVTEKGKDVELRCDPISGHTALYWYRQSLGQGLEFLIYFQGNSAPDKSGLPSDRFSAERTGGSVSTLTIQRTQQEDSAVYLCASSPLRPPYEQYFGPGTRLTVT.